Listed here are 31 T cell receptor beta chains from one sample, sequenced in a study of blood T cell repertoires in COVID-19 (dated by TCRdb to the early 2020s). The library came from the immunoSEQ multiplex PCR assay. TCRdb mirrors the immuneACCESS table, restricted to in-frame sequences. Some clones are absent from its copies; in checked studies, under half trace to an unresolved V gene, and the reason for the others is unknown. The sample table records around 330,000 clones; about 88% of these occur just once. The ten largest clones represent roughly a tenth of the sample. Specimen: PBMCs or T cells enriched from blood (not recorded which). The receptors were sampled from a woman aged 40 to 50 who had recovered from COVID-19.

Regarding this clone: At the DNA level, this CDR3 is encoded by other sequences in the same sample as well. This rearrangement joins TRBV6-2 or TRBV6-3 to TRBJ2-1; D uncertain. V was clipped by 2 bases and J by 3 bases, with 5 bases between them. Looked up from germline, CDR1 is MNHEY and CDR2 is SVGEGT. The CDR3 sequence is 13 residues long. Written as DNA, the CDR3 is TGTGCCAGCAGTTACGCTAGCTACAATGAGCAGTTCTTC. It is translated as CASSYASYNEQFF.

The CDR3 DNA reads TGTGCCAGCAGCTACATGCCCCACGGGCAGGGGACCTACGAGCAGTACTTC. Protein: CASSYMPHGQGTYEQYF. V and J are TRBV7-2 and TRBJ2-7; D is perhaps TRBD1 (6 bases). V lost 4 bases and J lost 2, with 21 bases in between. The CDR3 loop spans 17 amino acids. Germline V CDR1 and CDR2: SGHTA, FQGNSA.

This clone was seen a handful of times. This rearrangement joins TRBV4-1 to TRBJ2-7, with 7 bases that match TRBD1. V lost 1 base to trimming and J lost 7 bases; unmatched junction nucleotides: 4. There are 13 residues in the CDR3. CDR1 is MGHRA, CDR2 YSYEKL, per germline. CDR3 DNA: TGCGCCAGCAGCCAAGCAGGGGGTCGGGAGCAGTACTTC. This translates into CASSQAGGREQYF.

The V call is TRBV10-1, the J call TRBJ2-3; D unresolved. CDR1 is WNHNN and CDR2 is SYGVQD in the germline V gene (reference sequence). CDR3 length equals 14 residues. The germline V and J ends were trimmed by 0 bases and 5 bases, with 9 bases remaining between them. The CDR3 DNA reads TGCGCCAGCAGTGAGTCTAGAGTCCGAGATACGCAGTATTTT. This encodes CASSESRVRDTQYF.

CDR3 DNA sequence: TGTGCCAGCAGGGATGACAGGGGAGCGAACACCGGGGAGCTGTTTTTT. The encoded protein is CASRDDRGANTGELFF. V usage is TRBV9 and J usage is TRBJ2-2; 8 bases line up with TRBD1. From germline, CDR1 is SGDLS and CDR2 YYNGEE. The CDR3 totals 16 residues. V lost 5 bases, J lost 0 bases, and 6 bases stayed unmatched.

The chain couples TRBV5-6 to TRBJ2-7, with D perhaps TRBD1 (6 bases). CDR3 length: 13 amino acids. V gave up 1 base and J gave up 3 bases, with 8 bases separating them. Germline V lookup: CDR1 SGHDT, CDR2 YYEEEE. CDR3 sequence (DNA): TGTGCCAGCAGCTTGCCACAGGGCTACGAGCAGTACTTC. Encoded protein: CASSLPQGYEQYF.

As for this clone: Mismatch with germline at one junction end may stem from a read error. The V call is TRBV7-7, the J call TRBJ2-1; TRBD1 matches at 9 bases. CDR1 is SSHAT and CDR2 is FNYEAQ in the germline V gene (reference sequence). The CDR3 is 13 residues long. The CDR3 DNA reads as TGTGCTAGCAGCTCGGACAGGGGCTCTGGGCAGTTCTTC. Encoded protein: CASSSDRGSGQFF.

As regards this clone: This sample includes further DNA sequences coding for the same CDR3. The chain is built from TRBV12-3 or TRBV12-4 and TRBJ1-1; D ambiguous. The CDR3 loop spans 13 amino acids. Trimming pared 2 bases from V and 1 base from J, leaving 5 bases between. The CDR3 sequence: CASSLSKNTEAFF. CDR3 DNA: TGTGCCAGCAGTTTATCCAAGAACACTGAAGCTTTCTTT.

The chain employs TRBV19 and TRBJ1-2; TRBD1 agrees at 8 bases. The V gene end was trimmed by 9 bases and the J gene end by 0 bases; junction bases not matched to a gene: 12. The CDR3 runs 16 residues. Germline V gene sequence: CDR1 LNHDA, CDR2 SQIVND (reference sequence). Written as DNA, the CDR3 is TGTGCCAGCTCGGGGACAGGTTTTCTTTCTAACTATGGCTACACCTTC. It encodes CASSGTGFLSNYGYTF.

The chain links TRBV28 to TRBJ2-1, with TRBD2 matching over 16 bases. This CDR3 is built from 16 residues. CDR1 MDHEN and CDR2 SYDVKM come from the germline V gene. V gave up 2 bases and J gave up 8 bases; unmatched junction bases: 3. CDR3 nucleotides: TGTGCCAGCAGTTTAGGGACTAGCGGGGGGGCGTATGAGCAGTTCTTC. This encodes CASSLGTSGGAYEQFF.

The V and J genes are TRBV7-6 and TRBJ2-7, with TRBD1 matching over 8 bases. This CDR3 has 14 residues. V lost 4 bases and J lost 3; bases outside the gene matches: 5. The germline V gene encodes CDR1 SGHVS and CDR2 FNYEAQ. The DNA of the CDR3 is TGTGCCAGCAGCTCGGCGACAGGGGACTACGAGCAGTACTTC. Protein: CASSSATGDYEQYF.

This chain joins TRBV3-1 (or the pseudogene TRBV3-2) and TRBJ2-7; 11 bases align to TRBD2. The CDR3 consists of 15 residues. Trimming cost V 1 base and J 3 bases; bases outside gene matches: 2. CDR1 and CDR2 (germline): LGHDT, YNNKEL (reference sequence). As DNA, the CDR3 is TGTGCCAGCAGCCAAGGACTAGCGGGGTACTACGAGCAGTACTTC. Protein product: CASSQGLAGYYEQYF.

The genes are TRBV28 and TRBJ2-7; tentative D call: TRBD2 (6 bases). The germline CDR1 and CDR2 sequences are MDHEN and SYDVKM. Trimming pared 11 bases from V and 7 bases from J, leaving 21 bases between. The CDR3 covers 13 residues. The CDR3 DNA reads TGTGCCGCCTCCGGGACTCCACTTGGGGAGCAGTACTTC. This codes for CAASGTPLGEQYF.

The CDR3 DNA follows: TGTGCCAGCAGGGGGAGACTAGCGGGTGAGCAGTTCTTC. This gives the protein CASRGRLAGEQFF. This chain joins TRBV6-5 and TRBJ2-1, with 10 bases aligning to TRBD2. The CDR3 has 13 residues. Germline trimming cut 6 bases from V and 9 bases from J; bases unmatched to any gene: 5. Per germline, CDR1 MNHEY and CDR2 SVGAGI.

The J gene is TRBJ2-1, the V gene TRBV7-9; 7 bases are a match to TRBD1. The CDR3 loop spans 14 amino acids. The germline gives CDR1 SEHNR, CDR2 FQNEAQ (reference sequence). V trimming: 1 base; J trimming: 7 bases; junction bases outside the gene matches: 4. The CDR3 here is CASSLEGARNEQFF. DNA for the CDR3: TGTGCCAGCAGCTTAGAGGGGGCGCGGAATGAGCAGTTCTTC.

In regard to this clone: Relative to the germline gene, one junction end is altered; a read error may explain this. This chain joins TRBV4-3 and TRBJ2-1; D is perhaps TRBD2 (5 bases). The CDR3 consists of 17 residues. CDR1 LGHNA and CDR2 YSLEER come from the germline V gene. The CDR3 region has the DNA TGCGCTAGCAGCCAAGAGGCACTAGTCTCTACATACAATGAGCAGTTCTTC. This encodes CASSQEALVSTYNEQFF.

The J gene is TRBJ1-4, the V gene TRBV18; 8 positions match TRBD1. J gave up 11 bases and V 8 bases, and 13 bases lay outside the gene matches. The CDR3 totals 14 residues. CDR1 is KGHSH, CDR2 LQKENI, per germline. The CDR3 DNA is TGTGCCAGCACAGGAGGGACAGGCCCTTTGAAACTGTTTTTT. Amino acids: CASTGGTGPLKLFF.

In its sample, this clone was seen a few times. V usage is TRBV7-8 and J usage is TRBJ2-7, with TRBD2 matching 7 bases. Germline values: CDR1 SGHVS, CDR2 FQNEAQ. This CDR3 is 14 amino acids long. Trimming cost V 2 bases and J 3 bases; bases outside gene matches: 4. In DNA, the CDR3 is TGTGCCAGCAGCTTAAGGGGACTAATCTACGAGCAGTACTTC. It specifies CASSLRGLIYEQYF.

This clone is a singleton in its sample. The chain uses TRBV9 and TRBJ2-1; 10 bases line up with TRBD2. The germline gives CDR1 SGDLS, CDR2 YYNGEE. J gave up 5 bases and V 4 bases, and 6 bases lay outside the gene matches. The CDR3 runs to 15 residues. For the CDR3, the DNA is TGTGCCAGCAGCATCGGACTAGCGGCACACAATGAGCAGTTCTTC. Its protein product is CASSIGLAAHNEQFF.

The chain combines TRBV15 with TRBJ1-2; TRBD1 agrees at 7 bases. The CDR3 runs to 16 residues. Per the germline V gene, CDR1 is LNHNV and CDR2 is YYDKDF (reference sequence). Losses at the gene ends were 1 base for V and 4 bases for J; bases not matched to a gene: 9. The CDR3 region is CATSRAGDSSLYGYTF. In nucleotides, the CDR3 is TGTGCCACCAGCAGAGCCGGGGACAGCAGCCTCTATGGCTACACCTTC.

The V call is TRBV6-5, the J call TRBJ2-5, with 8 bases aligning to TRBD2. This CDR3 contains 15 residues. Losses at the gene ends were 1 base for V and 2 bases for J; bases not matched to a gene: 3. Per germline, CDR1 MNHEY and CDR2 SVGAGI. The CDR3 nucleotides are TGTGCCAGCAGTTACTTCGGGAGGGGTCAAGAGACCCAGTACTTC. This gives the protein CASSYFGRGQETQYF.

This chain links TRBV28 with TRBJ2-7; 11 bases map to TRBD1. CDR1 and CDR2 from the germline V gene are MDHEN and SYDVKM. This CDR3 is 15 amino acids long. V was clipped by 4 bases and J by 6 bases; unmatched bases: 8. The chain's CDR3 is CASSSPGQGAGEQYF. Here the CDR3 DNA reads TGTGCCAGCAGTTCACCAGGACAGGGGGCCGGCGAGCAGTACTTC.

The V gene is TRBV12-3 or TRBV12-4, the J gene TRBJ1-1; 7 bases are a match to TRBD1. J was trimmed by 7 bases and V by 6 bases; bases with no gene match: 5. This CDR3 region has 12 residues. In DNA form, the CDR3 reads TGTGCCAGCAGACCCGGGACAGTTGAAGCTTTCTTT. It is translated as CASRPGTVEAFF.

This clone was counted a few times. The chain employs TRBV18 and TRBJ2-1; D is possibly TRBD2 (5 bases). Germline lookup yields CDR1 KGHSH and CDR2 LQKENI. CDR3 length equals 15 residues. The V gene lost 1 base and the J gene lost 2 bases, with 9 bases spanning the gap. The CDR3 DNA reads as TGTGCCAGCTCACCACTCGGGGAGCCCTACAATGAGCAGTTCTTC. This gives the protein CASSPLGEPYNEQFF. Supplemented by reference TRBV18 and TRBJ2-1, the full variable domain reads NAGVMQNPRHLVRRRGQEARLRCSPMKGHSHVYWYRQLPEEGLKFMVYLQKENIIDESGMPKERFSAEFPKEGPSILRIQQVVRGDSAAYFCASSPLGEPYNEQFFGPGTRLTVL.

To note about this clone: This CDR3 is also generated by other DNA sequences in the sample. This chain uses TRBV5-4 with TRBJ1-2, with D possibly being TRBD1 (6 bases). In germline, CDR1 is SGHNT, CDR2 YYREEE (reference sequence). This CDR3 is 13 amino acids long. V was shortened by 0 bases and J by 5 bases, with 8 bases between the two germline ends. As DNA, the CDR3 is TGTGCCAGCAGCTTGGACAGGGAGTATGGCTACACCTTC. Its translation: CASSLDREYGYTF.

The CDR3 here is CASSPSGTSNIQYF. CDR3 DNA sequence: TGTGCCAGCAGCCCAAGCGGGACTAGTAACATTCAGTACTTC. The chain recombines TRBV7-2 with TRBJ2-4; the match to TRBD2 covers 8 bases. V trimming: 5 bases; J trimming: 7 bases; junction bases outside the gene matches: 7. CDR3 length: 14 amino acids. Per the germline V gene, CDR1 is SGHTA and CDR2 is FQGNSA.

The chain carries TRBV7-2 and TRBJ1-1; 9 bases map to TRBD1. This CDR3 is 14 amino acids long. Germline V gene data show CDR1 as SGHTA and CDR2 as FQGNSA. V shed 1 base and J 5 bases; nucleotides not matched to a gene: 2. Here the CDR3 DNA reads TGTGCCAGCAGCTTAGGGACAGGGGCGACTGAAGCTTTCTTT. Protein: CASSLGTGATEAFF.

The chain recombines TRBV12-5 with TRBJ2-7; D is possibly TRBD2 (7 bases). The CDR3 is 13 residues long. Looked up from germline, CDR1 is LGHNT and CDR2 is FRNRAP. V dropped 8 bases and J dropped 2 bases, with 13 bases sitting between them. The CDR3 DNA sequence: TGTGCTAGTCGGGGGGCATCGACCTACGAGCAGTACTTC. As protein: CASRGASTYEQYF.

The V and J genes are TRBV2 and TRBJ2-7, with TRBD2 matching 7 bases. V was clipped by 7 bases and J by 3 bases; unmatched bases: 6. The germline V gene encodes CDR1 SNHLY and CDR2 FYNNEI. The CDR3 contains 13 residues. CDR3 in amino acids: CASKGLPYYEQYF. For the CDR3, the DNA is TGTGCCAGCAAGGGACTACCTTACTACGAGCAGTACTTC.

The chain is built from TRBV18 and TRBJ1-1, with D perhaps matching TRBD1 (5 bases). Trimming left V 3 bases short and J 1 base short, with 9 bases between. The CDR3 loop spans 14 amino acids. Germline lookup yields CDR1 KGHSH and CDR2 LQKENI. CDR3 in DNA: TGTGCCAGCTCACCGGAGACAGCGAACACTGAAGCTTTCTTT. Protein sequence: CASSPETANTEAFF.

V usage is TRBV13 and J usage is TRBJ2-1, with 11 bases identical to TRBD2. Losses at the gene ends were 3 bases for V and 3 bases for J; bases not matched to a gene: 7. This CDR3 comprises 17 residues. Germline loops: CDR1 PRHDT, CDR2 FYEKMQ (reference sequence). This CDR3 is CASSLDSGRGNYNEQFF. The CDR3 DNA follows: TGTGCCAGCAGCTTGGATAGCGGGAGGGGGAACTACAATGAGCAGTTCTTC.